Listed below are T cell receptor beta chains from one sample, sequenced in a study of persistence of HIV-infected CD4 T cells. TCRdb's copy holds only in-frame clones and misses some; the assay was immunoSEQ multiplex PCR. Of around 9,200 clones listed, around 82% were seen once; the top ten hold 1.5% to 2%. No antigens are known for them. The sequencing here drew on CD4+ T cells sorted from PBMCs after 18-hour stimulation, taken from a patient who received antiretroviral therapy. The receptors were sampled from an adult woman with HIV who was CMV-seropositive. CDR3s include the opening cysteine and the closing phenylalanine or tryptophan. Each record gives: D gene, V gene, J gene, clone size, CDR3 DNA, CDR3 protein. A D gene is named only where the DNA matches it firmly. A row's size may be missing; if present it is once, few, many or a size class.

d_gene: -; v_gene: TRBV7-9; j_gene: TRBJ2-1; abundance: -; CDR3nt: TGTGCCAGCAGGGGCCCTCAGAGCGATGAGCAGTTCTTC; CDR3aa: CASRGPQSDEQFF
d_gene: -; v_gene: TRBV6-5; j_gene: TRBJ1-2; abundance: -; CDR3nt: TGTGCCAGCAGTTACGTTCCAGGATCTACTAACTATGGCTACACCTTC; CDR3aa: CASSYVPGSTNYGYTF
d_gene: -; v_gene: TRBV4-3; j_gene: TRBJ1-6; abundance: -; CDR3nt: TGCGCCAGCAGCCAAGGGGGGGGGCGTCGGAATTCACCCCTCCACTTT; CDR3aa: CASSQGGGRRNSPLHF
d_gene: -; v_gene: TRBV28; j_gene: TRBJ2-1; abundance: -; CDR3nt: TGTGCCAGCACCCTTGAGGGAGTTAGGAATGAGCAGTTCTTC; CDR3aa: CASTLEGVRNEQFF
d_gene: -; v_gene: TRBV30; j_gene: TRBJ2-4; abundance: -; CDR3nt: TGTGCCGGAGGCGGAAACATTCAGTACTTC; CDR3aa: CAGGGNIQYF
d_gene: TRBD1; v_gene: TRBV27; j_gene: TRBJ1-1; abundance: -; CDR3nt: TGTGCCAGCAGTCCTGGGACAGTGAACACTGAAGCTTTCTTT; CDR3aa: CASSPGTVNTEAFF
d_gene: -; v_gene: TRBV13; j_gene: TRBJ2-6; abundance: -; CDR3nt: TGTGCCAGCAGCCCAGGCTTCTCTGGGGCCAACGTCCTGACTTTC; CDR3aa: CASSPGFSGANVLTF
d_gene: -; v_gene: TRBV28; j_gene: TRBJ1-1; abundance: -; CDR3nt: TGTGCCAGCAGTTTATCGCGGACTAGGGAAGCTTTCTTT; CDR3aa: CASSLSRTREAFF
d_gene: -; v_gene: TRBV28; j_gene: TRBJ1-1; abundance: -; CDR3nt: TGTGCCAGCAGTTCCTTTTTGGATCCGGGTGTCGGTGACACTGAAGCTTTCTTT; CDR3aa: CASSSFLDPGVGDTEAFF
d_gene: -; v_gene: TRBV4-1; j_gene: TRBJ1-1; abundance: -; CDR3nt: TGCGCCAGCAGCCAAGTTCTGAACATGAACACTGAAGCTTTCTTT; CDR3aa: CASSQVLNMNTEAFF
d_gene: TRBD1; v_gene: TRBV18; j_gene: TRBJ2-1; abundance: -; CDR3nt: TGTGCCAGCTACCCGACAGGGAGTATTTCCAATGAGCAGTTCTTC; CDR3aa: CASYPTGSISNEQFF
d_gene: TRBD2; v_gene: TRBV29-1; j_gene: TRBJ2-2; abundance: -; CDR3nt: TGCAGCGCTAACACGGGACTAAACACCGGGGAGCTGTTTTTT; CDR3aa: CSANTGLNTGELFF
d_gene: TRBD1; v_gene: TRBV5-1; j_gene: TRBJ1-6; abundance: -; CDR3nt: TGCGCCAGCAGCTCCACCGGGACAGGGCGGCCACCCCTCCACTTT; CDR3aa: CASSSTGTGRPPLHF
d_gene: -; v_gene: TRBV7-2; j_gene: TRBJ1-1; abundance: -; CDR3nt: TGTGCCAGCAGCTTACAGCGGAACACTGAAGCTTTCTTT; CDR3aa: CASSLQRNTEAFF
d_gene: -; v_gene: TRBV28; j_gene: TRBJ2-6; abundance: -; CDR3nt: TGTGCCAGCAGTCCCAGAGGGAACTCTGGGGCCAACGTCCTGACTTTC; CDR3aa: CASSPRGNSGANVLTF
d_gene: TRBD2; v_gene: TRBV7-2; j_gene: TRBJ2-5; abundance: -; CDR3nt: TGTGCCAGCAAACCGCCCGGGACTAGGTCAGAGACCCAGTACTTC; CDR3aa: CASKPPGTRSETQYF
d_gene: -; v_gene: TRBV27; j_gene: TRBJ1-1; abundance: -; CDR3nt: TGTGCCAGCAGCTCCGGACGGAGCAGGAACACTGAAGCTTTCTTT; CDR3aa: CASSSGRSRNTEAFF
d_gene: -; v_gene: TRBV27; j_gene: TRBJ1-4; abundance: -; CDR3nt: TGTGCCAGCAGTTTAACTCAGGCAACTAATGAAAAACTGTTTTTT; CDR3aa: CASSLTQATNEKLFF
d_gene: -; v_gene: TRBV5-1; j_gene: TRBJ1-1; abundance: few; CDR3nt: TGCGCCAGCAGCTTGTCAACACCCTCAGGAGGGGAGAGTGAAGCTTTCTTT; CDR3aa: CASSLSTPSGGESEAFF
d_gene: TRBD1; v_gene: TRBV2; j_gene: TRBJ1-2; abundance: -; CDR3nt: TGTGCCATCGTTAACAGGGGGCGAGGCTATGGCTACACCTTC; CDR3aa: CAIVNRGRGYGYTF
d_gene: -; v_gene: TRBV5-6; j_gene: TRBJ2-2; abundance: -; CDR3nt: TGTGCCAGCAGCCAAGGGATGGGTACCGGGGAGCTGTTTTTT; CDR3aa: CASSQGMGTGELFF
d_gene: -; v_gene: TRBV3-1/TRBV3-2; j_gene: TRBJ1-6; abundance: -; CDR3nt: TGTGCCAGCAGCCTGATTGATTCACCCCTCCACTTT; CDR3aa: CASSLIDSPLHF
d_gene: -; v_gene: TRBV28; j_gene: TRBJ2-3; abundance: -; CDR3nt: TGTGCCAGCAGTTTGGCCACACCCTCTTCTAGCACAGATACGCAGTATTTT; CDR3aa: CASSLATPSSSTDTQYF
d_gene: -; v_gene: TRBV7-9; j_gene: TRBJ1-1; abundance: once; CDR3nt: TGTGCCAGCAGCTTTCGGGACGGGAGGGATGAAGCTTTCTTT; CDR3aa: CASSFRDGRDEAFF
d_gene: TRBD1; v_gene: TRBV27; j_gene: TRBJ2-7; abundance: -; CDR3nt: TGTGCCAGCAGTGATACAGGGGTGAGCTACGAGCAGTACTTC; CDR3aa: CASSDTGVSYEQYF
d_gene: -; v_gene: TRBV27; j_gene: TRBJ1-5; abundance: -; CDR3nt: TGTGCCAGCAGTTTAGGGAGGGGTCGCCCCCAGCATTTT; CDR3aa: CASSLGRGRPQHF
d_gene: -; v_gene: TRBV18; j_gene: TRBJ2-1; abundance: -; CDR3nt: TGTGCCAGCTCGCCAGGGGATCGCTCCTACAATGAGCAGTTCTTC; CDR3aa: CASSPGDRSYNEQFF
d_gene: TRBD2; v_gene: TRBV14; j_gene: TRBJ2-7; abundance: -; CDR3nt: TGTGCCAGCAGCTTTCGGGGGGAGATCTACGAGCAGTACTTC; CDR3aa: CASSFRGEIYEQYF
d_gene: -; v_gene: TRBV28; j_gene: TRBJ2-6; abundance: -; CDR3nt: TGTGCCAGCAGAAAGACCACAGAGGCTACCGGGGCCAACGTCCTGACTTTC; CDR3aa: CASRKTTEATGANVLTF
d_gene: TRBD2; v_gene: TRBV28; j_gene: TRBJ2-7; abundance: -; CDR3nt: TGTGCCAGCAGTTTAGGAGCTGGGAGGGGAAACGAGCAGTACTTC; CDR3aa: CASSLGAGRGNEQYF
d_gene: TRBD1; v_gene: TRBV5-6; j_gene: TRBJ2-5; abundance: -; CDR3nt: TGTGCCAGCAGTCCGACCGGGACAGGGAAAAAAGAGACCCAGTACTTC; CDR3aa: CASSPTGTGKKETQYF
d_gene: -; v_gene: TRBV6-2/TRBV6-3; j_gene: TRBJ1-1; abundance: -; CDR3nt: TGTGCCAGCAGTTTCACCCGGGGGAACACTGAAGCTTTCTTT; CDR3aa: CASSFTRGNTEAFF
d_gene: -; v_gene: TRBV5-1; j_gene: TRBJ2-4; abundance: -; CDR3nt: TGCGCCAGCAGCCCCCGGTCGGACAGTAACATTCAGTACTTC; CDR3aa: CASSPRSDSNIQYF
d_gene: -; v_gene: TRBV20-1; j_gene: TRBJ2-1; abundance: large; CDR3nt: TGCAGTGCTAGCCCTCAGGGGGGGCAGTTCTTC; CDR3aa: CSASPQGGQFF
d_gene: -; v_gene: TRBV12-3/TRBV12-4; j_gene: TRBJ1-1; abundance: -; CDR3nt: TGTGCCAGCAGTCCCACAGGGAGGACTGAAGCTTTCTTT; CDR3aa: CASSPTGRTEAFF
d_gene: -; v_gene: TRBV5-1; j_gene: TRBJ1-2; abundance: -; CDR3nt: TGCGCCAGCAGCTTGGGGGGGTCAAACTATGGCTACACCTTC; CDR3aa: CASSLGGSNYGYTF
d_gene: -; v_gene: TRBV28; j_gene: TRBJ1-5; abundance: few; CDR3nt: TGTGCCAGCACCCCCGGCAACAGCAATCAGCCCCAGCATTTT; CDR3aa: CASTPGNSNQPQHF
d_gene: TRBD2; v_gene: TRBV7-2; j_gene: TRBJ2-3; abundance: few; CDR3nt: TGTGCCAGCAGCCAAAAAAATCAGCGGGGGGCCTTCGGCACAGATACGCAGTATTTT; CDR3aa: CASSQKNQRGAFGTDTQYF
d_gene: TRBD2; v_gene: TRBV9; j_gene: TRBJ2-3; abundance: once; CDR3nt: TGTGCCAGCAGCCCCAGAGGGGAGCGGGGGGGCACAGATACGCAGTATTTT; CDR3aa: CASSPRGERGGTDTQYF
d_gene: -; v_gene: TRBV1; j_gene: TRBJ2-7; abundance: -; CDR3nt: TGCACCAGCAGCCAAGAAGGGCAGGGGGCTTACGAGCAGTACTTC; CDR3aa: CTSSQEGQGAYEQYF
d_gene: -; v_gene: TRBV7-2; j_gene: TRBJ2-5; abundance: -; CDR3nt: TGTGCCAGCAGCTTAGTTCGGGGGTTCCAAGAGACCCAGTACTTC; CDR3aa: CASSLVRGFQETQYF
d_gene: -; v_gene: TRBV3-1/TRBV3-2; j_gene: TRBJ1-6; abundance: -; CDR3nt: TGTGCCAGCAGCCCACAGGGATTTAGATCACCCCTCCACTTT; CDR3aa: CASSPQGFRSPLHF
d_gene: -; v_gene: TRBV10-1; j_gene: TRBJ2-1; abundance: -; CDR3nt: TGCGCCAGCAGTGAGACCATGCGGGCCGACTACAATGAGCAGTTCTTC; CDR3aa: CASSETMRADYNEQFF
d_gene: TRBD1; v_gene: TRBV2; j_gene: TRBJ2-2; abundance: once; CDR3nt: TGTGCCAGCAGTATATCCAGGGGGCGCACCGGGGAGCTGTTTTTT; CDR3aa: CASSISRGRTGELFF
d_gene: -; v_gene: TRBV19; j_gene: TRBJ1-6; abundance: -; CDR3nt: TGTGCCAGTAGTATAACCCGCTTCTCCTATAATTCACCCCTCCACTTT; CDR3aa: CASSITRFSYNSPLHF
d_gene: -; v_gene: TRBV3-1/TRBV3-2; j_gene: TRBJ1-5; abundance: -; CDR3nt: TGTGCCAGCAAGGTTCAGGGGCACCAGCCCCAGCATTTT; CDR3aa: CASKVQGHQPQHF
d_gene: TRBD1; v_gene: TRBV14; j_gene: TRBJ1-2; abundance: -; CDR3nt: TGTGCCAGCAGCCCGTCGGGACAGGGGGATGGCTACACCTTC; CDR3aa: CASSPSGQGDGYTF
d_gene: TRBD2; v_gene: TRBV27; j_gene: TRBJ2-7; abundance: -; CDR3nt: TGTGCCAGCAGACGGGGGGGGCCGGTAATCACCTACGAGCAGTACTTC; CDR3aa: CASRRGGPVITYEQYF